Listed below are T cell receptor beta chains from one sample, sequenced in a study of T cell changes during pregnancy in multiple sclerosis. Repertoires were generated with immunoSEQ multiplex PCR, while TCRdb's copy carries only in-frame clones and drops some. The sample contains under 55,000 clones, around 93% of which appear only once. The material sequenced was peripheral blood, taken in the second trimester of pregnancy. These receptors came from a female donor with multiple sclerosis, enrolled in a pregnancy study. Each CDR3 is given with its conserved first and last residue. D genes are given only for firm matches. The size field is filled for only some rows; it gives once, few, many or a size class.

D gene,V gene,J gene,clone size,CDR3 DNA,CDR3 protein
TRBD1,TRBV11-3,TRBJ1-1,NA,TGTGCCAGCAGCTTAGGGGACAGGATGAACACTGAAGCTTTCTTT,CASSLGDRMNTEAFF
TRBD1,TRBV29-1,TRBJ1-4,NA,TGCAGCGTTGACCTGACAGGGGCAAATGAAAAACTGTTTTTT,CSVDLTGANEKLFF
TRBD1,TRBV7-8,TRBJ1-2,NA,TGTGCCAGCAGCTTCAGCTCAAACAGGGGAAACTATGGCTACACCTTC,CASSFSSNRGNYGYTF
NA,TRBV18,TRBJ2-7,NA,TGTGCCAGCTCATTGGGACTGGGTAACGAGCAGTACTTC,CASSLGLGNEQYF
TRBD2,TRBV15,TRBJ2-1,NA,TGTGCCACCAGCAGAGCTAGCGGGAGGGGGGGTTACTCCTACAATGAGCAGTTCTTC,CATSRASGRGGYSYNEQFF
TRBD2,TRBV7-2,TRBJ2-1,NA,TGTGCCAGCAGCGATAGGGGGACTAGCGGGAACAATGAGCAGTTCTTC,CASSDRGTSGNNEQFF
NA,TRBV19,TRBJ2-1,NA,TGTGCCAGTAGTATAGACAGGGTTAAGGATGAGCAGTTCTTC,CASSIDRVKDEQFF
NA,TRBV2,TRBJ2-3,NA,TGTGCCAGCAGTGACTCGGACAGCAGCACAGATACGCAGTATTTT,CASSDSDSSTDTQYF
TRBD2,TRBV6-5,TRBJ2-5,NA,TGTGCCAGCAGTTACGCCCAGCGGGGGGGAGAGACCCAGTACTTC,CASSYAQRGGETQYF
TRBD1,TRBV10-3,TRBJ2-7,once,TGTGCCATCAGTGACCTGGGACAGGGTTCCTACGAGCAGTACTTC,CAISDLGQGSYEQYF
NA,TRBV7-9,TRBJ2-1,NA,TGTGCCAGCAGCTTAGCTAACACCTACAATGAGCAGTTCTTC,CASSLANTYNEQFF
TRBD2,TRBV9,TRBJ2-3,NA,TGTGCCAGCAGCGTAGCTTGGTCGGGACTAGCGGGAGTCGCAGATGCGCAGTATTTT,CASSVAWSGLAGVADAQYF
NA,TRBV5-4,TRBJ2-1,few,TGTGCCAGCAGACGCGGGACTCCCAATGAGCAGTTCTTC,CASRRGTPNEQFF
TRBD2,TRBV7-9,TRBJ2-1,NA,TGTGCCAGCAGCTCCCCTCGGGTACTAGCGGGAAAGGAGCAGTTCTTC,CASSSPRVLAGKEQFF
TRBD1,TRBV11-3,TRBJ2-5,few,TGTGCCAGCAGCTCGGGACAGCAAGAGACCCAGTACTTC,CASSSGQQETQYF
TRBD2,TRBV7-9,TRBJ2-1,NA,TGTGCCAGCAGCCTCGGGACTAGCGGGAATAAGTATGAGCAGTTCTTC,CASSLGTSGNKYEQFF
NA,TRBV11-3,TRBJ2-1,NA,TGTGCCAGCCAAAAGACGGCGGGACCGTCAATTGATGAGCAGTTCTTC,CASQKTAGPSIDEQFF
TRBD1,TRBV7-9,TRBJ2-7,NA,TGTGCCAGCAGCTTAGCAGGTAGGGACAGGCCTATGGAGCAGTACTTC,CASSLAGRDRPMEQYF
NA,TRBV10-3,TRBJ2-7,NA,TGTGCCATCAGTGAGTCCGGTAGCTACGAGCAGTACTTC,CAISESGSYEQYF
NA,TRBV11-2,TRBJ1-4,NA,TGTGCCAGCAGCTTAGCAGAAAAACTGTTTTTT,CASSLAEKLFF
NA,TRBV28,TRBJ1-2,NA,TGTGCCAGCACCCTTCCGACCCCCGGGGGCTACACCTTC,CASTLPTPGGYTF
TRBD2,TRBV14,TRBJ2-3,once,TGTGCCAGCAGCCCACTAGCGGGATTCCCAGATACGCAGTATTTT,CASSPLAGFPDTQYF
TRBD1,TRBV11-2,TRBJ1-4,NA,TGTGCCAGCAGCAGGACAGGGACCAATGAAAAACTGTTTTTT,CASSRTGTNEKLFF
NA,TRBV2,TRBJ2-3,once,TGTGCCAGCAGTGGGACTAGCACAGATACGCAGTATTTT,CASSGTSTDTQYF
NA,TRBV7-6,TRBJ2-1,NA,TGTGCCAGCAGCCCTAGCCCCGCGGAGCAGTTCTTC,CASSPSPAEQFF
TRBD1,TRBV4-3,TRBJ1-1,NA,TGCGCCAGCAGCCAAGCGACAGGGGGCGCAAGTTGGGCTTTCTTT,CASSQATGGASWAFF
TRBD1,TRBV15,TRBJ1-2,once,TGTGCCACCAGCAGCGGGACAGGGGGAAACTATGGCTACACCTTC,CATSSGTGGNYGYTF
NA,TRBV25-1,TRBJ2-5,NA,TGTGCCAGCAGTGAACACAGGGAACAAGAGACCCAGTACTTC,CASSEHREQETQYF
NA,TRBV5-8,TRBJ2-2,NA,TGTGCCAGCAGCGACCTCCTGATAGCGATACAGAGCGGGGAGCTGTTTTTT,CASSDLLIAIQSGELFF
TRBD1,TRBV5-1,TRBJ2-2,NA,TGCGCCAGCAGCCCTCAGCCCCCGGGACAGGGGACCGGGGAGCTGTTTTTT,CASSPQPPGQGTGELFF